There are a few counts of the clone carrying this T cell receptor beta chain. Its antigen is undetermined. Method: immunoSEQ multiplex PCR; TCRdb's copy keeps in-frame clones and lacks some. Of about 140,000 clones listed, roughly 92% are singletons. The data were obtained in a study of T cell responses to AZD1222 COVID-19 vaccine. On the study more broadly: Whether given at about 4 or about 12 weeks, second doses were pooled.

General study points: Possibly, clonal diversity was underestimated; donors were largely white British and included more females. When two AZD1222 doses had been given, Spike-specific TCR breadth and depth rose. Recipients of AZD1222 seropositive at baseline numbered only 6 or 7.

The source of this sequence is an adult in good health. The sequences come from peripheral blood, collected on day 0 of AZD1222 vaccination.

The CDR3 nucleotides are TGTGCCAGCAGTTGGGATGGTTCCTACAATGAGCAGTTCTTC. Translating gives CASSWDGSYNEQFF. The chain recombines TRBV6-2 or TRBV6-3 with TRBJ2-1; no clear D gene. Between the trimmed V and J ends, which lost 4 bases and 1 base, there was a span of 8 bases. The CDR3 covers 14 residues. CDR1 is MNHEY, CDR2 SVGEGT, per germline.